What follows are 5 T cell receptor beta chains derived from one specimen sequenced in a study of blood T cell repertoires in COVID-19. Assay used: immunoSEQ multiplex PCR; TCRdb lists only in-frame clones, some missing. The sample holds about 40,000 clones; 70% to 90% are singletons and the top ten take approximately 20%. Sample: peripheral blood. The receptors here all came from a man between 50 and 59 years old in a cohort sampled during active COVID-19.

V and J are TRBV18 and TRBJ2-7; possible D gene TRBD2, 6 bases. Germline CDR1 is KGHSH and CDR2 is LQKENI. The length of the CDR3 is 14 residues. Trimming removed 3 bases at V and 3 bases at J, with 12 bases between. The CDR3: CASSPEGRYYEQYV. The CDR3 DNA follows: TGTGCCAGCTCACCGGAGGGCCGATACTACGAGCAGTACGTC.

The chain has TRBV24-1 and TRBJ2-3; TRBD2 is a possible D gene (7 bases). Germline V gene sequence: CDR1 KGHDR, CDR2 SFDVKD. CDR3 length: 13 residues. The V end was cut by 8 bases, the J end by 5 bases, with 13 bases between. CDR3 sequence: CATTNREGDTQYF. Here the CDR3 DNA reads TGTGCCACCACGAACAGGGAGGGAGATACGCAGTATTTT.

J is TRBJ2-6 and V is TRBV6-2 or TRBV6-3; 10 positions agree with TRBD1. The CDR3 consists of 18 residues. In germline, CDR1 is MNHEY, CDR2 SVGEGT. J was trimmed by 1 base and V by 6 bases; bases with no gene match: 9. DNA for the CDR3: TGTGCCAGCAGATACCGGGACAGGGGCCTTTCTGGGGCCAACGTCCTGACTTTC. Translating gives CASRYRDRGLSGANVLTF.

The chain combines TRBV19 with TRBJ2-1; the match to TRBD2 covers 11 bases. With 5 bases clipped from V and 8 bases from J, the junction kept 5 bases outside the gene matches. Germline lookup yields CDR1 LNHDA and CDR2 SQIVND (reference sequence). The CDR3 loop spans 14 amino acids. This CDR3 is CASSVAGGVDEQFF. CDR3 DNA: TGTGCCAGTAGTGTAGCGGGAGGGGTCGATGAGCAGTTCTTC.

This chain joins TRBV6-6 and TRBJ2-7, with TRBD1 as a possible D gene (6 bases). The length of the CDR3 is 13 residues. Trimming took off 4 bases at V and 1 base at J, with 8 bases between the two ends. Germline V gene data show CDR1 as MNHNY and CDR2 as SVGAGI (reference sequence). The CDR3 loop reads CASSSGHSYEQYV. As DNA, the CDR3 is TGTGCCAGCAGTTCGGGACATTCCTACGAGCAGTACGTC.